A selection of T cell receptor beta chains follows, all from one sample in a study of blood T cell repertoires in COVID-19. Assay: immunoSEQ multiplex PCR; the TCRdb copy retains only in-frame clones and omits some. The profile shows over 350,000 clones, around 89% of them singletons. Material for sequencing was PBMCs or T cells enriched from blood (not recorded which). Source of these receptors: a young woman who had recovered from COVID-19. CDR3s include the opening cysteine and the closing phenylalanine or tryptophan. A D gene is named only where the DNA matches it firmly. Part of the rows lack a size; the others show once, few, many or a class for expanded clones.

v_gene	j_gene	d_gene	abundance	CDR3aa	CDR3nt
TRBV5-1	TRBJ1-2	.	.	CASSLLESYGYTF	TGCGCCAGCAGCTTATTGGAGAGCTATGGCTACACCTTC
TRBV29-1	TRBJ1-1	.	.	CSAPGQGLRTEAFF	TGCAGCGCCCCGGGGCAGGGGTTGAGGACTGAAGCTTTCTTT
TRBV15	TRBJ1-2	.	.	CATSRERGSGYGYTF	TGTGCCACCAGCAGAGAGCGGGGATCGGGCTATGGCTACACCTTC
TRBV19	TRBJ2-7	.	.	CASSIRGTLSSYEQYF	TGTGCCAGTAGTATTCGGGGTACCTTGAGCTCCTACGAGCAGTACTTC
TRBV19	TRBJ2-5	TRBD1	.	CASINRDSGETQYF	TGTGCCAGTATCAACCGGGACAGCGGAGAGACCCAGTACTTC
TRBV6-2/TRBV6-3	TRBJ1-5	.	once	CASSYITRGQPQHF	TGTGCCAGCAGTTACATAACACGGGGACAGCCCCAGCATTTT
TRBV28	TRBJ2-3	TRBD1	once	CASSFSDRVTDTQYF	TGTGCCAGCAGTTTCTCCGACAGGGTGACAGATACGCAGTATTTT
TRBV7-2	TRBJ2-1	.	.	CASSLAWHNEQFF	TGTGCCAGCAGCTTAGCCTGGCACAATGAGCAGTTCTTC
TRBV15	TRBJ2-3	TRBD2	.	CATSRGLPNTDTQYF	TGTGCCACCAGCAGGGGACTACCAAACACAGATACGCAGTATTTT
TRBV6-5	TRBJ2-1	.	.	CASSYSTSNEQFF	TGTGCCAGCAGTTACTCGACAAGTAATGAGCAGTTCTTC
TRBV11-1	TRBJ2-1	.	.	CASSSQGGNEQFF	TGTGCCAGCAGCTCCCAGGGTGGGAATGAGCAGTTCTTC
TRBV28	TRBJ1-2	.	.	CASSPVGLRGYTF	TGTGCCAGCAGTCCTGTGGGACTAAGGGGCTACACCTTC
TRBV27	TRBJ1-2	TRBD1	once	CASSSLQGSYGYTF	TGTGCCAGCAGTAGCTTACAGGGGAGCTATGGCTACACCTTC
TRBV5-1	TRBJ2-7	TRBD1	.	CASSPRQGINHEQYF	TGCGCCAGCAGCCCCCGACAGGGGATCAACCACGAGCAGTACTTC
TRBV18	TRBJ2-3	.	.	CASSAPNRQGSTDTQYF	TGTGCCAGCTCAGCCCCCAACCGGCAGGGTAGCACAGATACGCAGTATTTT
TRBV18	TRBJ2-5	.	.	CASSEDIVQETQYF	TGTGCCAGCTCAGAAGACATAGTTCAAGAGACCCAGTACTTC
TRBV12-3/TRBV12-4	TRBJ2-7	.	.	CASRGDSYEQYF	TGTGCCAGCAGGGGCGACAGCTACGAGCAGTACTTC
TRBV5-6	TRBJ1-1	.	.	CASSLDTRSTEAFF	TGTGCCAGCAGCTTGGACACTAGGAGCACTGAAGCTTTCTTT
TRBV19	TRBJ1-1	.	.	CASNFPTVPTEAFF	TGTGCCAGTAACTTCCCGACAGTACCAACTGAAGCTTTCTTT
TRBV6-5	TRBJ2-5	.	.	CASSYFGLHSQETQYF	TGTGCCAGCAGTTACTTTGGCTTGCATTCCCAAGAGACCCAGTACTTC
TRBV16	TRBJ2-2	.	.	CASSPSISNTGELFF	TGTGCCAGCTCACCGAGCATCTCGAACACCGGGGAGCTGTTTTTT
TRBV21-1	TRBJ2-7	.	.	CASSRPGNFRTPYEQYF	TGTGCCAGCAGCCGACCCGGGAACTTTCGGACGCCCTACGAGCAGTACTTC
TRBV18	TRBJ2-7	TRBD1	many	CASSLAGTGGYEQYF	TGTGCCAGCTCATTGGCCGGGACAGGAGGCTACGAGCAGTACTTC
TRBV25-1	TRBJ2-2	.	.	CASSASGLIGELFF	TGTGCCAGCAGTGCATCAGGGTTGATCGGGGAGCTGTTTTTT
TRBV5-6	TRBJ1-1	.	.	CASSLGLEAYTEAFF	TGTGCCAGCAGCTTGGGACTGGAGGCGTACACTGAAGCTTTCTTT
TRBV4-1	TRBJ2-1	.	.	CASSQGPRGGSKDEQFF	TGCGCCAGCAGCCAAGGTCCGCGAGGGGGAAGTAAGGATGAGCAGTTCTTC
TRBV6-2/TRBV6-3	TRBJ1-5	.	.	CASSHPGLLYSNQPQHF	TGTGCCAGCAGTCACCCGGGTCTGCTATATAGCAATCAGCCCCAGCATTTT
TRBV15	TRBJ1-1	.	.	CATSSVQGYTEAFF	TGTGCCACCAGCAGCGTTCAGGGTTACACTGAAGCTTTCTTT
TRBV7-9	TRBJ1-6	TRBD1	.	CASSDTGTGVSPLHF	TGTGCCAGCAGCGATACCGGGACAGGGGTTTCACCCCTCCACTTT
TRBV3-1/TRBV3-2	TRBJ2-1	TRBD2	.	CASTHGGEVNEQFF	TGTGCCAGCACCCACGGGGGGGAGGTCAATGAGCAGTTCTTC
TRBV9	TRBJ1-2	TRBD1	.	CASSAGTGVYGYTF	TGTGCCAGCAGCGCCGGGACAGGGGTCTATGGCTACACCTTC
TRBV4-1	TRBJ1-3	TRBD1	.	CASSQDKGQGNTIYF	TGCGCCAGCAGCCAAGATAAGGGACAGGGAAACACCATATATTTT
TRBV12-5	TRBJ1-1	TRBD1	.	CASASGQQNTEAFF	TGTGCTAGTGCCTCGGGACAGCAGAACACTGAAGCTTTCTTT
TRBV6-5	TRBJ1-5	.	.	CASSYAGDGQPQHF	TGTGCCAGCAGTTACGCGGGAGATGGACAGCCCCAGCATTTT
TRBV12-5	TRBJ1-1	TRBD1	once	CASAGTGGTEAFF	TGTGCTAGTGCCGGGACAGGGGGCACTGAAGCTTTCTTT
TRBV4-3	TRBJ2-3	TRBD2	.	CASSQGGGGYQSTDTQYF	TGCGCCAGCAGCCAAGGAGGCGGGGGGTACCAAAGCACAGATACGCAGTATTTT
TRBV7-9	TRBJ1-2	.	.	CASSLEIQGYTF	TGTGCCAGCAGCCTCGAAATTCAGGGCTACACCTTC
TRBV5-4	TRBJ2-1	TRBD2	.	CASSLSGQLAGVPSYNEQFF	TGTGCCAGCAGCCTTTCAGGCCAACTAGCGGGGGTTCCCTCCTACAATGAGCAGTTCTTC
TRBV18	TRBJ1-2	.	.	CASSPSGKNYGYTF	TGTGCCAGCTCACCGTCAGGGAAGAACTATGGCTACACCTTC
TRBV7-9	TRBJ1-1	TRBD1	.	CASRRRQGARSVNTEAFF	TGTGCCAGCAGGCGAAGACAGGGGGCTAGGTCGGTGAACACTGAAGCTTTCTTT
TRBV23-1	TRBJ1-2	.	.	CASSQSSTQGNYGYTF	TGCGCCAGCAGTCAATCAAGCACACAGGGAAACTATGGCTACACCTTC
TRBV7-9	TRBJ1-1	.	.	CASSLRGSNTEAFF	TGTGCCAGCAGCTTAAGGGGTTCGAACACTGAAGCTTTCTTT
TRBV19	TRBJ2-2	.	.	CASTARGTGELFF	TGTGCCAGTACCGCGCGGGGAACCGGGGAGCTGTTTTTT
TRBV4-2	TRBJ1-1	.	.	CASSPRGNTEAFF	TGTGCCAGCAGCCCCCGGGGAAACACTGAAGCTTTCTTT
TRBV23-1	TRBJ2-7	TRBD1	.	CASSHPSGTDPCYEQYF	TGCGCCAGCAGTCATCCCTCCGGGACAGATCCTTGCTACGAGCAGTACTTC
TRBV2	TRBJ1-5	.	once	CASSVLQGQPQHF	TGTGCCAGCAGTGTCCTACAGGGACAGCCCCAGCATTTT